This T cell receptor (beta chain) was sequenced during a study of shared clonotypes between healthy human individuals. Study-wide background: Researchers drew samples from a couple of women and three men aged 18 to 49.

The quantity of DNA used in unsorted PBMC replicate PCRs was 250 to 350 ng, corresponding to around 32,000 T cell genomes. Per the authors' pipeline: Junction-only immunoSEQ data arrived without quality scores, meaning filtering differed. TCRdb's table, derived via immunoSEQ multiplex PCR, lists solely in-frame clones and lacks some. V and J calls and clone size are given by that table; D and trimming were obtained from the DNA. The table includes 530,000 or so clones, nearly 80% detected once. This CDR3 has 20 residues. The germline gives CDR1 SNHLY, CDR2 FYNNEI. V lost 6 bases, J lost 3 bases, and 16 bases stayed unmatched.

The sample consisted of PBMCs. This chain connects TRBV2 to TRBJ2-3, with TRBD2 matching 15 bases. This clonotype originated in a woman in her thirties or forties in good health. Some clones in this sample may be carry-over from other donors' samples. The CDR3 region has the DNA TGTGCCAGCAGCCGACACGCCGGACTAGCGGGAGGGATTGGTACAGATACGCAGTATTTT. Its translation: CASSRHAGLAGGIGTDTQYF. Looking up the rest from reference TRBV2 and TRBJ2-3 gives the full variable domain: EPEVTQTPSHQVTQMGQEVILRCVPISNHLYFYWYRQILGQKVEFLVSFYNNEISEKSEIFDDQFSVERPDGSNFTLKIRSTKLEDSAMYFCASSRHAGLAGGIGTDTQYFGPGTRLTVL.